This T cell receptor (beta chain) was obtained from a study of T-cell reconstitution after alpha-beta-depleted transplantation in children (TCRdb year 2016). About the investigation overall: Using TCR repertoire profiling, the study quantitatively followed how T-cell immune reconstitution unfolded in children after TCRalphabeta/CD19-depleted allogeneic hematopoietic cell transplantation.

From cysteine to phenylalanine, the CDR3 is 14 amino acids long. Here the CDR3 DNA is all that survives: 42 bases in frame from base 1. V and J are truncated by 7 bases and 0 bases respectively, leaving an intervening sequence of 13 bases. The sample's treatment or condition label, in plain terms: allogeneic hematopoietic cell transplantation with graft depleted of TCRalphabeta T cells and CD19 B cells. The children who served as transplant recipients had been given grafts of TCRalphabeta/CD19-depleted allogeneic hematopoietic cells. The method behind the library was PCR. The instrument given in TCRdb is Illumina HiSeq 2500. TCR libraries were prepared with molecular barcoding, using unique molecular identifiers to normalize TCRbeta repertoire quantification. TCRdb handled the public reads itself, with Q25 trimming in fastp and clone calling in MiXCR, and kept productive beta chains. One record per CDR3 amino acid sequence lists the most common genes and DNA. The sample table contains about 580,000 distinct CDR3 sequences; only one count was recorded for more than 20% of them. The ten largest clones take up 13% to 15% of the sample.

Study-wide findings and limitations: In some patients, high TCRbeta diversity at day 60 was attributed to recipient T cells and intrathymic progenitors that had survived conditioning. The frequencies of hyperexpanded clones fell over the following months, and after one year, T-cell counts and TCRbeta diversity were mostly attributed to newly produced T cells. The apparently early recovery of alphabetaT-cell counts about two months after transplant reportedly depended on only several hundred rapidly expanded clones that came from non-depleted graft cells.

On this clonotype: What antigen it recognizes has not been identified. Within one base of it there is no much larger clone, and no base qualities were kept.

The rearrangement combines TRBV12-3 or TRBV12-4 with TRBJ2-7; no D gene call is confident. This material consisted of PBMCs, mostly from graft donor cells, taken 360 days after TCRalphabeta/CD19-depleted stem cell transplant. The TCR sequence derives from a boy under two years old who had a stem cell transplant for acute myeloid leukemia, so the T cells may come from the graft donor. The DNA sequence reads TGTGCCAGCACCCACCCCGCAGGCTCCTACGAGCAGTACTTC. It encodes CASTHPAGSYEQYF.